One and the same sample provided the 25 T cell receptor beta chains below, sequenced in a study of cytomegalovirus exposure and HLA in healthy donors. With 60 Vbeta and 13 Jbeta primers, the PCR was carried out. The assay was immunoSEQ multiplex PCR, and TCRdb's table has in-frame clones only and misses some. Among 250,000 or so clones listed, 80% to 85% were seen once. Input material: PBMCs. The source of these receptors is an older woman in good health and CMV-seropositive.

The V gene is TRBV15, the J gene TRBJ1-3, with D possibly TRBD1 on 5 matching bases. The V end lost 0 bases, the J end lost 0 bases, and 12 bases lay between the germline ends. CDR1 and CDR2 (germline): LNHNV, YYDKDF (reference sequence). CDR3 length: 17 amino acids. DNA for the CDR3: TGTGCCACCAGCAGAGATGGGGCTACGGTCTCTGGAAACACCATATATTTT. Residues: CATSRDGATVSGNTIYF.

This chain links TRBV5-1 with TRBJ1-1; 7 bases map to TRBD1. The CDR3 is 13 amino acids. J gave up 3 bases and V 5 bases, and 4 bases lay outside the gene matches. Germline V gene lookup returns CDR1 SGHRS and CDR2 YFSETQ. The DNA of the CDR3 is TGCGCCAGCAGGTACACAGGGGACACTGAAGCTTTCTTT. It encodes CASRYTGDTEAFF.

The V and J genes are TRBV5-1 and TRBJ2-7, with 9 bases identical to TRBD2. Germline V CDR1 and CDR2: SGHRS, YFSETQ. The CDR3 covers 13 residues. V lost 6 bases to trimming and J lost 4 bases; unmatched junction nucleotides: 5. In DNA, the CDR3 is TGCGCCAGCAAGGCTAGCGGGGAATACGAGCAGTACTTC. Residues: CASKASGEYEQYF.

The rearrangement uses TRBV5-8 and TRBJ2-7; 7 bases agree with TRBD1. Germline values: CDR1 SGHTS, CDR2 YDEGEE. V gave up 3 bases and J gave up 1 base; unmatched junction bases: 10. The CDR3 covers 16 residues. DNA of the CDR3: TGTGCCAGCAGCTCAGAACCGGGACAGCGATCCTACGAGCAGTACTTC. Translated: CASSSEPGQRSYEQYF.

The J gene is TRBJ2-7, the V gene TRBV9; possible D gene TRBD2, 5 bases. The CDR3 covers 14 residues. The V gene lost 2 bases and the J gene lost 2 bases, with 11 bases spanning the gap. Germline lookup yields CDR1 SGDLS and CDR2 YYNGEE. The CDR3 DNA follows: TGTGCCAGCAGCGTGGCCGGGGTCGCCTACGAGCAGTACTTC. Translating gives CASSVAGVAYEQYF.

The chain is built from TRBV28 and TRBJ2-2; 9 nucleotides agree with TRBD1. The CDR3 runs to 14 residues. Germline V lookup: CDR1 MDHEN, CDR2 SYDVKM. Trimming took 9 bases from V and 5 from J; bases not matched to a gene: 7. The CDR3 sequence: CASHRDRVTGELFF. CDR3 nucleotide sequence: TGTGCCAGTCACCGGGACAGGGTGACCGGGGAGCTGTTTTTT.

V and J are TRBV4-1 and TRBJ1-5, with D perhaps matching TRBD1 (5 bases). Germline CDR1 and CDR2: MGHRA and YSYEKL. This CDR3 is built from 15 residues. The V gene lost 2 bases and the J gene lost 8 bases, with 16 bases spanning the gap. CDR3 coding DNA: TGCGCCAGCAGCCAAATATCCCAGGGATTTGAGCCCCAGCATTTT. It encodes CASSQISQGFEPQHF.

This CDR3 is CASSLPERAGAYEQYF. The DNA for the CDR3 is TGTGCCAGCAGCTTACCCGAGCGAGCGGGAGCCTACGAGCAGTACTTC. The chain joins TRBV28 to TRBJ2-7, with TRBD2 identical over 8 bases. The CDR3 length is 16 residues. Germline lookup yields CDR1 MDHEN and CDR2 SYDVKM. Losses at the gene ends were 6 bases for V and 2 bases for J; bases not matched to a gene: 12.

V gene TRBV11-1 combines with J gene TRBJ2-3; TRBD1 agrees at 10 bases. Per the germline V gene, CDR1 is SGHAT and CDR2 is FQDESV (reference sequence). Unmatched junction bases numbered 3, after V lost 5 bases and J lost 1 base. This CDR3 is built from 15 residues. Here the CDR3 reads CASSGQGVGTDTQYF. Here the CDR3 DNA reads TGTGCCAGCAGCGGACAGGGGGTTGGCACAGATACGCAGTATTTT.

The V and J genes are TRBV7-3 and TRBJ2-7; TRBD2 matches 12 bases. V gave up 3 bases and J gave up 10 bases; unmatched junction bases: 7. This CDR3 region has 14 residues. Germline V gene data show CDR1 as SGHTA and CDR2 as FQGTGA. CDR3 DNA: TGTGCCAGCAGCTTCCGACTAGCGGGAGAAAAACAGTACTTC. Its protein product is CASSFRLAGEKQYF.

This chain connects TRBV29-1 to TRBJ2-1; possibly TRBD2 for D (5 bases). CDR3 length equals 15 residues. V dropped 2 bases and J dropped 6 bases, with 17 bases sitting between them. The germline V gene encodes CDR1 SQVTM and CDR2 ANQGSEA. The CDR3 reads CSVETGEGRINEQFF. DNA of the CDR3: TGCAGCGTTGAAACGGGTGAAGGGAGAATCAATGAGCAGTTCTTC.

The gene calls are TRBV4-1 and TRBJ1-4; D unclear. Looked up from germline, CDR1 is MGHRA and CDR2 is YSYEKL. The CDR3 is made up of 13 amino acids. The ends were cut back, 2 bases at V and 5 bases at J, with 6 bases in the middle. CDR3 nucleotide sequence: TGCGCCAGCAGCCAACGGGAGAATGAAAAACTGTTTTTT. Protein product: CASSQRENEKLFF.

The rearrangement joins TRBV6-1 to TRBJ2-7; possibly TRBD2 for D (6 bases). The germline V gene encodes CDR1 MNHNS and CDR2 SASEGT. This CDR3 is 15 amino acids long. V was cut by 4 bases and J by 0 bases, with 13 bases left in between. The CDR3 here is CASSVPQRVSYEQYF. The CDR3 DNA reads as TGTGCCAGCAGTGTGCCCCAGCGGGTCTCCTACGAGCAGTACTTC.

V usage is TRBV19 and J usage is TRBJ2-7, with D perhaps matching TRBD1 (6 bases). The V and J ends lost 1 base and 3 bases respectively, with 16 bases between them. The germline gives CDR1 LNHDA, CDR2 SQIVND (reference sequence). The CDR3 sequence is 16 residues long. This CDR3 reads CASSIGRGIVGYEQYF. The CDR3 region has the DNA TGTGCCAGTAGTATAGGCAGGGGAATAGTCGGCTACGAGCAGTACTTC. Drawing the rest from reference TRBV19 and TRBJ2-7, the complete variable domain is DGGITQSPKYLFRKEGQNVTLSCEQNLNHDAMYWYRQDPGQGLRLIYYSQIVNDFQKGDIAEGYSVSREKKESFPLTVTSAQKNPTAFYLCASSIGRGIVGYEQYFGPGTRLTVT.

This clone was detected a few times. The chain has TRBV5-6 and TRBJ2-1; 8 nucleotides line up with TRBD2. Losses at the gene ends were 0 bases for V and 5 bases for J; bases not matched to a gene: 13. Germline V gives CDR1 SGHDT, CDR2 YYEEEE. The CDR3 has 18 residues. The CDR3 DNA follows: TGTGCCAGCAGCTTGGGGAGCGCCGGGACTAGGCGAAACAATGAGCAGTTCTTC. Translation: CASSLGSAGTRRNNEQFF.

V usage is TRBV5-1 and J usage is TRBJ2-7; possibly TRBD1 for D (6 bases). The CDR3 is made up of 15 amino acids. V was clipped by 4 bases and J by 0 bases, with 14 bases between them. Germline loops: CDR1 SGHRS, CDR2 YFSETQ. The CDR3 spells CASSLTGPVSYEQYF. As DNA, the CDR3 is TGCGCCAGCAGCCTGACAGGTCCGGTCTCCTACGAGCAGTACTTC.

This clone appeared a single time. V usage is TRBV30 and J usage is TRBJ2-2, with 8 bases fitting TRBD1. This CDR3 contains 16 residues. V shed 2 bases and J 5 bases; nucleotides not matched to a gene: 10. The germline CDR1 and CDR2 sequences are GTSNPN and SVGIG (reference sequence). As DNA, the CDR3 is TGTGCCTGGAGTCCAATGGACAGGGTGCGGACCGGGGAGCTGTTTTTT. Translation: CAWSPMDRVRTGELFF.

The chain couples TRBV27 to TRBJ1-2, with 8 bases matching TRBD1. This CDR3 contains 15 residues. V trimming: 6 bases; J trimming: 8 bases; junction bases outside the gene matches: 14. CDR1 and CDR2 (germline): MNHEY, SMNVEV (reference sequence). CDR3 in amino acids: CASSFHRQGLSGYTF. The CDR3 nucleotides are TGTGCCAGCAGCTTCCACAGACAGGGGTTAAGCGGCTACACCTTC.

A single count supports this clone. The CDR3 DNA follows: TGTGCCAGCAGTTACTCGAAGGAGGAGCAGTTCTTC. Translation: CASSYSKEEQFF. The chain joins TRBV6-5 to TRBJ2-1; D uncertain. The V gene's germline CDR1 is MNHEY and CDR2 SVGAGI. The CDR3 has 12 residues. Between the trimmed V and J ends, which lost 0 bases and 10 bases, there was a span of 7 bases.

The V and J genes are TRBV19 and TRBJ1-5; D may be TRBD1 (6 bases). The CDR3 totals 15 residues. V gave up 3 bases and J gave up 4 bases, with 13 bases separating them. The germline CDR1 and CDR2 sequences are LNHDA and SQIVND (reference sequence). CDR3 in DNA: TGTGCCAGTAGTATCCGCAGGGGTGAAAATCAGCCCCAGCATTTT. This codes for CASSIRRGENQPQHF.

This clone was counted a few times. V and J are TRBV6-1 and TRBJ2-3, with 9 bases fitting TRBD2. With 0 bases clipped from V and 14 bases from J, the junction kept 6 bases outside the gene matches. The CDR3 is 13 residues long. The germline CDR1 and CDR2 sequences are MNHNS and SASEGT. The CDR3 bases are TGTGCCAGCAGTGAAGCAGGGACTAGCAGGGGGTATTTT. Translating gives CASSEAGTSRGYF.

The chain is built from TRBV6-6 and TRBJ2-3; 7 positions match TRBD1. Germline V gene data show CDR1 as MNHNY and CDR2 as SVGAGI (reference sequence). The CDR3 contains 15 residues. Trimming at V came to 6 bases and at J to 0 bases, leaving 6 bases not matched to a gene. The CDR3 loop is CASSKQGLSTDTQYF. The CDR3 bases are TGTGCCAGCAGCAAACAGGGGCTGAGCACAGATACGCAGTATTTT.

The rearrangement links TRBV4-1 to TRBJ2-3; 7 bases agree with TRBD2. The CDR3 covers 14 residues. Germline values: CDR1 MGHRA, CDR2 YSYEKL. The V and J ends lost 0 bases and 7 bases, in that order; junction bases with no gene match: 4. DNA of the CDR3: TGCGCCAGCAGCCAAGAGCGGGGGTTAAATACGCAGTATTTT. Protein product: CASSQERGLNTQYF.

The chain carries TRBV7-3 and TRBJ1-2; D may be TRBD1 (6 bases). Trimming took 5 bases from V and 7 from J, leaving 14 bases between them. Germline V gene sequence: CDR1 SGHTA, CDR2 FQGTGA. The CDR3 sequence is 13 residues long. The CDR3 DNA follows: TGTGCCAGCAGCCGAGAGGGGGGGCGTGGCTACACCTTC. Protein sequence: CASSREGGRGYTF.

The rearrangement joins TRBV5-6 to TRBJ2-5; possibly TRBD2 for D (6 bases). This CDR3 comprises 14 residues. Trimming stripped 6 bases from V and 2 bases from J, with 14 bases between. From germline, CDR1 is SGHDT and CDR2 YYEEEE. Here the CDR3 reads CASTPGGRQETQYF. The CDR3 DNA reads as TGTGCCAGCACCCCTGGGGGGAGACAAGAGACCCAGTACTTC.